This T cell receptor beta chain appears in the sequencing data of a study of cytomegalovirus exposure and HLA in healthy donors. The PCR made use of 60 Vbeta and 13 Jbeta primers. TCRdb keeps only in-frame clones here, not all; method: immunoSEQ multiplex PCR. The sample has around 200,000 clones; 70% to 90% are singletons. With respect to this clone: Its target is not known.

Findings of the study overall: A later analysis showed HLA-associated TCR beta chains outstripping equally common others in clonal expansion. It was in a later analysis that TCR association rates were seen to vary by HLA locus, highest for DRB1 and lowest for HLA-C.

Germline V gene lookup returns CDR1 SGHKS and CDR2 YYEKEE (reference sequence). The CDR3 is made up of 16 amino acids. Trimming pared 3 bases from V and 0 bases from J, leaving 15 bases between. The gene calls are TRBV5-5 and TRBJ1-1; D remains unclear. The sample was PBMCs. This TCR derives from a woman in her twenties or thirties in good health and CMV-seronegative. The CDR3 nucleotides read TGTGCCAGCAGCTGGTCCCCTTTGCGGATGAACACTGAAGCTTTCTTT. Protein: CASSWSPLRMNTEAFF.